This T cell receptor (beta chain) was identified in a study of hypomethylating agent response in myelodysplastic syndrome. Note on this clone: Antigen unknown.

V lost 0 bases and J 0 bases, leaving 10 bases between the germline ends. The CDR3 has 15 amino acids. Germline V gives CDR1 SGHKS, CDR2 YYEKEE (reference sequence). General study findings and limits: Novel MDS antigen recognition by shared GLIPH2 clusters is possible but unvalidated.

Assay used: immunoSEQ multiplex PCR; TCRdb lists only in-frame clones, some missing. The sample lists approximately 2,300 clones, 80% to 85% seen once, with roughly 30% in the top ten. The chain is built from TRBV5-5 and TRBJ2-7, with unresolved D. The receptor's source is a human donor with myelodysplastic syndrome. The sample here was bone marrow, taken before or after starting hypomethylating agent treatment for myelodysplastic syndrome (not recorded which). This CDR3 reads CASSLAFGSSYEQYF. The CDR3 nucleotides are TGTGCCAGCAGCTTGGCGTTCGGTAGCTCCTACGAGCAGTACTTC.